What follows are 2 T cell receptor beta chains derived from one specimen sequenced in a study of cytomegalovirus exposure and HLA in healthy donors. The PCR was carried out with 60 Vbeta primers and 13 Jbeta primers. Measured with immunoSEQ multiplex PCR; TCRdb has only the in-frame clones, and not every one. Of roughly 150,000 clones listed, around 75% were seen once; the top ten hold about 2.5%. The source material was PBMCs. The origin of the receptors is a male donor in good health and CMV-seronegative.

This chain joins TRBV7-9 and TRBJ1-4, with D tentatively TRBD1 (5 bases). Trimming removed 1 base from V and 4 bases from J, with 7 bases in between. There are 14 residues in the CDR3. CDR1 and CDR2 (germline): SEHNR, FQNEAQ (reference sequence). The CDR3 is CASSLDRINEKLFF. The CDR3 coding sequence is TGTGCCAGCAGCTTAGACAGGATTAATGAAAAACTGTTTTTT.

V and J are TRBV15 and TRBJ1-2; D might be TRBD1 (5 bases). V dropped 6 bases and J dropped 5 bases, with 13 bases sitting between them. The CDR3 contains 13 residues. Looked up from germline, CDR1 is LNHNV and CDR2 is YYDKDF (reference sequence). Here the CDR3 reads CATSTGGGYGYTF. The CDR3 region has the DNA TGTGCCACCAGTACCGGGGGGGGGTATGGCTACACCTTC.